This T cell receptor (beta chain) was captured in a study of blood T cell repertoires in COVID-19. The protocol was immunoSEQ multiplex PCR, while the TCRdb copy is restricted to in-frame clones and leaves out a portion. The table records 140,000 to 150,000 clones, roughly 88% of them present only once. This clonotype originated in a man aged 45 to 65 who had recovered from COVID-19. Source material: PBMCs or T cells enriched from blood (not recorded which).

CDR3 nucleotide sequence: TGCGCCAGCAGCTTGGCGGGTGAGCAGTTCTTC. Protein sequence: CASSLAGEQFF. V is TRBV5-1 and J is TRBJ2-1; the D is unclear. Trimming stripped 0 bases from V and 9 bases from J, with 4 bases between. CDR3 length equals 11 residues. Germline lookup yields CDR1 SGHRS and CDR2 YFSETQ.